The 13 T cell receptor beta chains listed next were all sequenced from one sample in a study of blood T cell repertoires in COVID-19. Measured with immunoSEQ multiplex PCR; TCRdb has only the in-frame clones, and not every one. Of around 200,000 clones in the sample, about 80% were seen once. The sequenced sample was peripheral blood. The source is a woman aged 40 to 49 with active or convalescent COVID-19.

CDR3 residues: CAISERAYEQYF. DNA of the CDR3: TGTGCCATCAGTGAACGAGCCTACGAGCAGTACTTC. V is TRBV10-3 and J is TRBJ2-7; D gene unclear. The CDR3 covers 12 residues. Trimming took 3 bases from V and 2 from J, leaving 5 bases between them. Germline CDR1 is ENHRY and CDR2 is SYGVKD.

Only one count was recorded for this clone. The chain carries TRBV11-2 and TRBJ1-1, with D possibly matching TRBD1 (6 bases). In germline, CDR1 is SGHAT, CDR2 FQNNGV. This CDR3 spans 15 amino acids. Trimming cost V 2 bases and J 4 bases, with 14 bases left between them. CDR3 nucleotides: TGTGCCAGCAGCTTACCGTTGGTCAGGGGCACTGAAGCTTTCTTT. Amino acids: CASSLPLVRGTEAFF.

In this sample, this clone turned up a few times. The CDR3 bases are TGTGCCAGCAGCCAAATAGATTCACCCCTCCACTTT. It translates to CASSQIDSPLHF. The chain recombines TRBV3-1 (or the pseudogene TRBV3-2) with TRBJ1-6, with D unresolved. The germline gives CDR1 LGHDT, CDR2 YNNKEL (reference sequence). The CDR3 has 12 amino acids. With 2 bases removed from V and 8 bases from J, the gap between germline ends came to 4 bases.

V is TRBV2 and J is TRBJ2-1; 11 positions agree with TRBD2. This CDR3 region has 12 residues. The V segment lost 7 bases and the J segment 7 bases; nucleotides outside the gene matches: 0. Germline loops: CDR1 SNHLY, CDR2 FYNNEI. CDR3 sequence reads: CASTSGRNEQFF. CDR3 in DNA: TGTGCCAGCACTAGCGGGAGGAATGAGCAGTTCTTC.

The chain links TRBV5-1 to TRBJ2-7; 11 nucleotides align to TRBD1. This CDR3 is 14 amino acids long. V shed 3 bases and J 3 bases; nucleotides not matched to a gene: 2. Germline-derived CDR1 and CDR2 are SGHRS and YFSETQ. The CDR3: CASSSGTGGYEQYF. CDR3 nucleotides: TGCGCCAGCAGCTCCGGGACAGGGGGCTACGAGCAGTACTTC.

This clone was found once. The gene calls are TRBV19 and TRBJ1-5; the D gene is possibly TRBD1 (6 bases). Trimming took 2 bases from V and 5 from J, leaving 7 bases between them. Looked up from germline, CDR1 is LNHDA and CDR2 is SQIVND (reference sequence). CDR3 length: 13 residues. CDR3: CASSISGDQPQHF. DNA of the CDR3: TGTGCCAGTAGTATATCAGGGGATCAGCCCCAGCATTTT. Full variable domain (missing parts from reference TRBV19 and TRBJ1-5): DGGITQSPKYLFRKEGQNVTLSCEQNLNHDAMYWYRQDPGQGLRLIYYSQIVNDFQKGDIAEGYSVSREKKESFPLTVTSAQKNPTAFYLCASSISGDQPQHFGDGTRLSIL.

The genes are TRBV5-1 and TRBJ2-7; 8 bases agree with TRBD1. The CDR3 loop spans 14 amino acids. Germline assignment: CDR1 SGHRS and CDR2 YFSETQ. V was clipped by 4 bases and J by 3 bases; unmatched bases: 6. As DNA, the CDR3 is TGCGCCAGCAGCCCAAACAGGGGGGACTACGAGCAGTACTTC. It codes for CASSPNRGDYEQYF.

This clone was observed a single time. The chain carries TRBV2 and TRBJ1-3, with 7 positions matching TRBD1. Germline trimming cut 7 bases from V and 4 bases from J; bases unmatched to any gene: 4. The CDR3 runs to 13 residues. CDR1 is SNHLY and CDR2 is FYNNEI in the germline V gene. CDR3 in amino acids: CASIQGEGNTIYF. CDR3 coding DNA: TGTGCCAGCATTCAGGGGGAAGGAAACACCATATATTTT.

The chain links TRBV24-1 to TRBJ2-1; 8 nucleotides line up with TRBD1. CDR1 is KGHDR, CDR2 SFDVKD, per germline. V trimming: 9 bases; J trimming: 4 bases; junction bases outside the gene matches: 4. This CDR3 spans 13 amino acids. The CDR3 loop reads CATGQGIYNEQFF. CDR3 DNA: TGTGCCACCGGACAGGGAATATACAATGAGCAGTTCTTC.

This clone occurred a few times. V gene TRBV7-8 combines with J gene TRBJ2-1, with TRBD2 matching 14 bases. This CDR3 comprises 20 residues. V lost 3 bases and J lost 0; bases outside the gene matches: 10. Germline CDR1 SGHVS, CDR2 FQNEAQ. CDR3 amino acids: CASSLQWGTSGGSSYNEQFF. DNA for the CDR3: TGTGCCAGCAGCTTGCAGTGGGGGACTAGCGGGGGAAGCTCCTACAATGAGCAGTTCTTC. The full variable domain, its missing parts supplied by reference TRBV7-8 and TRBJ2-1, is GAGVSQSPRYKVAKRGQDVALRCDPISGHVSLFWYQQALGQGPEFLTYFQNEAQLDKSGLPSDRFFAERPEGSVSTLKIQRTQQEDSAVYLCASSLQWGTSGGSSYNEQFFGPGTRLTVL.

This clone was picked up a small number of times. This chain connects TRBV24-1 to TRBJ1-5, with TRBD1 as a possible D gene (6 bases). The CDR3 loop spans 14 amino acids. Per the germline V gene, CDR1 is KGHDR and CDR2 is SFDVKD. V was shortened by 3 bases and J by 3 bases, with 8 bases between the two germline ends. CDR3: CATSDGQNNQPQHF. The CDR3 DNA sequence: TGTGCCACCAGTGATGGACAGAACAATCAGCCCCAGCATTTT.

The chain has TRBV28 and TRBJ1-3, with 9 bases lining up with TRBD1. J lost 2 bases, V lost 4 bases, and 6 bases had no gene match. Germline values: CDR1 MDHEN, CDR2 SYDVKM. This CDR3 spans 16 amino acids. CDR3 sequence reads: CASSSRGDRAGNTIYF. The CDR3 nucleotides are TGTGCCAGCAGTTCACGGGGGGACAGGGCTGGAAACACCATATATTTT.

Only a few counts were recorded for this clone. V gene TRBV2 combines with J gene TRBJ2-1, with 12 bases matching TRBD2. The CDR3 loop spans 15 amino acids. From germline, CDR1 is SNHLY and CDR2 FYNNEI. With 7 bases clipped from V and 1 base from J, the junction kept 2 bases outside the gene matches. Here the CDR3 reads CASNGLAGSYNEQFF. The CDR3 DNA reads as TGTGCCAGCAATGGACTAGCGGGATCCTACAATGAGCAGTTCTTC.